The clone carrying this TCR beta chain has more than one count but fewer than ten. V shed 6 bases and J shed 2 bases, with 14 bases lying between them. In germline, CDR1 is SQVTM, CDR2 ANQGSEA. The CDR3 spans 14 residues. These data are taken from a study of blood T cell repertoires in COVID-19. Study information: Sites across the United States, Italy and Spain contributed samples from acute and convalescent COVID-19. From T cells, B-cell-depleted T cells, or PBMCs came the material, which was cDNA or gDNA.

Assay used: immunoSEQ multiplex PCR; TCRdb lists only in-frame clones, some missing. This sample has about 90,000 clones; 80% occur once, and the top ten carry approximately 10%. This sequence was found in a woman aged 70-85 years with acute or convalescent COVID-19. Sequences were obtained from peripheral blood. The V gene is TRBV29-1, the J gene TRBJ2-1, with D possibly being TRBD1 (6 bases). For the CDR3, the DNA is TGCAGCGTCAGGGGATCAAGTACCTACAATGAGCAGTTCTTC. Protein sequence: CSVRGSSTYNEQFF.